A selection of T cell receptor beta chains follows, all from one sample in a study of cytomegalovirus exposure and HLA in healthy donors. Sequenced by immunoSEQ multiplex PCR; TCRdb stores in-frame clones only, minus some. The sample shows approximately 140,000 clones, nearly 80% of them seen only once. The sequenced sample was PBMCs. These receptors were collected from a man in his forties in good health and CMV-seropositive. Each CDR3 is given with its conserved first and last residue. The size field is filled for only some rows; it gives once, few, many or a size class.

V	size	CDR3
TRBV10-1	.	CASSGGLAREQFF
TRBV5-1	.	CASSLPSSYEQYF
TRBV7-7	.	CASSLAARGTSGVHEQFF
TRBV29-1	.	CSVESSRSHEQYF
TRBV18	.	CASSPLEGRTTDTQYF
TRBV4-2	.	CASSRSFRGRDNEQYF
TRBV7-9	.	CASSHTGRGQPQHF
TRBV28	.	CASRPLANQETQYF
TRBV4-2	.	CASSQEGGWNNEQFF
TRBV4-1	.	CASSQSGLAGGYEQFF
TRBV2	.	CASTGEGVNTEAFF
TRBV12-1	.	CASSLVLAGLEFNYGYTF
TRBV7-9	.	CASSLNSGLVADTQYF
TRBV28	.	CASTLGQGNYGYTF
TRBV19	.	CASSIRSSGGGGDTQYF
TRBV2	.	CASSEREGLGEQYF
TRBV9	.	CASSLAGTGSYNEQFF
TRBV19	.	CASSFGRDQETQYF
TRBV5-4	few	CASSPPGSAVYNEQFF
TRBV29-1	.	CSVFRGAEDTQYF
TRBV27	few	CASRQSGGPMYEQYF
TRBV27	.	CASSPHRANQYGYTF
TRBV9	.	CASSGGLTSTDTQYF
TRBV7-6	few	CASSLGGAWASGSGNEQFF
TRBV28	.	CASRPGQIYGYTF
TRBV7-6	.	CASSFLAASSYNEQFF
TRBV28	few	CASKTGGGAFPDEQYF
TRBV9	few	CASSADNEQFF
TRBV6-5	few	CASSYDSSYNEQFF
TRBV7-9	.	CSSSQGGYEQYF
TRBV2	few	CASSEALNGEQFF
TRBV28	.	CASSSASGSLAEQFF
TRBV4-2	.	CASSQGSTGDGYTF
TRBV5-4	few	CASTIGQTFPNYGYTF
TRBV9	few	CASSAIGGTYNEQFF
TRBV27	.	CASRPGGMRSYEQYF
TRBV28	few	CASSSLGLSSYEQYF
TRBV13	.	CASSLGPGSSYNEQFF
TRBV2	.	CASSDERSNTGELFF
TRBV4-2	.	CASSHLSGSYQETQYF